This paragraph reports one T cell receptor (beta chain). This entry is derived from a study of blood T cell repertoires in COVID-19. Turning to the study itself: The samples span acute and convalescent COVID-19 from the United States, Italy and Spain. T cells, B-cell-depleted T cells, or PBMCs provided the cDNA or gDNA that served as material.

Profiled with immunoSEQ multiplex PCR; TCRdb holds only in-frame clones, not every one. The sample lists 150,000 to 200,000 clones, roughly 87% occurring once. This CDR3 contains 14 residues. CDR1 and CDR2 from the germline V gene are LNHNV and YYDKDF (reference sequence). The V gene lost 7 bases and the J gene lost 7 bases, with 16 bases spanning the gap. This clonotype originated in a human donor in a cohort sampled during active COVID-19. The specimen sequenced was peripheral blood. The J gene is TRBJ1-4, the V gene TRBV15; possibly TRBD1 for D (5 bases). CDR3 sequence: CATTLWRGSEKLFF. DNA for the CDR3: TGTGCCACCACCCTATGGAGGGGTAGTGAAAAACTGTTTTTT.